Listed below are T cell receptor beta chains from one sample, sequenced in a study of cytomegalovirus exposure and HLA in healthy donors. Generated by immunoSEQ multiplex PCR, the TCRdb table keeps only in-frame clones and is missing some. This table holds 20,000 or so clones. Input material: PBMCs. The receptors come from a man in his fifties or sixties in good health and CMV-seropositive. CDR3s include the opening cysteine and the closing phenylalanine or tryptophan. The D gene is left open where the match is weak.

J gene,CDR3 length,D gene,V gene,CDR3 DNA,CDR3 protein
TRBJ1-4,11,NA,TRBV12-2,TGTGCAAGTCGCTGGCCGGGACAGGGGGTTTTT,CASRWPGQGVF
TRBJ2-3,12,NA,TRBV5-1,TGCGCCAGCAGCTTGTCCGGGGATACGCAGTATTTT,CASSLSGDTQYF
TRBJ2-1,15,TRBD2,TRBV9,TGTGCCAGCAGCGTATCAGCGGGAGCCACCGGGGAGCAGTTCTTC,CASSVSAGATGEQFF
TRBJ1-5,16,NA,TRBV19,TGTGCCAGTAGCGGGGGGTTGGGGGCGGGCAATCAGCCCCAGCATTTT,CASSGGLGAGNQPQHF
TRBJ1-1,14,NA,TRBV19,TGTGCCAGTAGTATGAGGACAGCGAACACTGAAGCTTTCTTT,CASSMRTANTEAFF
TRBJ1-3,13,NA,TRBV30,TGTGCCTGGAAAATAGGGGGTGGAAACACCATATATTTT,CAWKIGGGNTIYF
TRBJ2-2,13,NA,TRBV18,TGTGCCAGCTCACCACCTCGCACCGGGGAGCTGTTTTTT,CASSPPRTGELFF
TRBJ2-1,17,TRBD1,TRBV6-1,TGTGCCAGCAGTGAATGGGACAGGACTACCTCCTACAATGAGCAGTTCTTC,CASSEWDRTTSYNEQFF
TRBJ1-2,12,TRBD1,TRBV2,TGTGCCAGCAGTCAGGGGGACTATGGCTACACCTTC,CASSQGDYGYTF
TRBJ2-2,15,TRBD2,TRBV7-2,TGTGCCAGCAGCTTACGGGGGGGCCGTACCGGGGAGCTGTTTTTT,CASSLRGGRTGELFF
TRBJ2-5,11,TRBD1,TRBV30,TGTGCCGGACAGGGCCAAGAGACCCAGTACTTC,CAGQGQETQYF
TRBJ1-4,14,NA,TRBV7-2,TGTGCCAGCAGCTTATTTTCGGGAAACGAAAAACTGTTTTTT,CASSLFSGNEKLFF
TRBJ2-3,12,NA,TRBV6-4,TGTGCCAGCAGTCCGGGACTGGGGGGGCAGTATTTT,CASSPGLGGQYF
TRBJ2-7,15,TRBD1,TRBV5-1,TGCGCCAGCAGGGTACAGGGGGTGAGCTCCTACGAGCAGTACTTC,CASRVQGVSSYEQYF